This TCR beta chain was found in a study of graft-versus-host responses after intestinal transplantation. Clones were read by immunoSEQ multiplex PCR, and TCRdb kept only the in-frame ones, dropping some. The data contain roughly 96,000 clones, about 91% of them singletons. In the case of this clone: What it binds is not known.

The V and J ends lost 4 bases and 3 bases respectively, with 8 bases between them. The germline gives CDR1 SGDLS, CDR2 YYNGEE. The CDR3 totals 13 residues. The TCR originated in a human donor who received an intestinal transplant. The sequenced sample was unstimulated CD8+ T cells sorted from spleen or lymph node cells, obtained before intestinal transplant. The chain joins TRBV9 to TRBJ2-1; D is undetermined. The CDR3 DNA sequence: TGTGCCAGCAGCTCGCCGGGCTACAATGAGCAGTTCTTC. This gives the protein CASSSPGYNEQFF.